The clone carrying this TCR beta chain appeared a single time. Germline assignment: CDR1 MDHEN and CDR2 SYDVKM. The V end lost 8 bases, the J end lost 0 bases, and 17 bases lay between the germline ends. The CDR3 runs 16 residues. The method was immunoSEQ multiplex PCR; TCRdb's version includes in-frame clones alone and lacks a portion of them. Of approximately 99,000 clones listed, less than 85% were seen once; the top ten hold 1.8%. This record belongs to a study of blood T cell repertoires in COVID-19. Study background: PBMCs, B-cell-depleted T cells, or T cells were the source of the cDNA or gDNA that made up the material.

The receptor was isolated from a woman in her forties with acute or convalescent COVID-19. The chain uses TRBV28 and TRBJ1-5, with a possible D match to TRBD1 (5 bases). The specimen sequenced was peripheral blood. CDR3 loop: CASRVGGESSNQPQHF. The CDR3 bases are TGTGCCAGCCGAGTCGGGGGAGAGAGTAGCAATCAGCCCCAGCATTTT.